The following is a T cell receptor beta chain sequence with its context. Germline assignment: CDR1 LGHNA and CDR2 YSLEER. This CDR3 has 14 amino acids. This sample is part of a study of cytomegalovirus exposure and HLA in healthy donors. PCR primers comprised 60 Vbeta and 13 Jbeta primers. Assay used: immunoSEQ multiplex PCR; TCRdb lists only in-frame clones, some missing. The profile covers 120,000 or so clones, with around 86% appearing a single time and about 2% taken by the ten largest. The chain employs TRBV4-3 and TRBJ2-5; 7 bases are shared with TRBD1. Judging by the DNA end, TRBJ2-7 fits better; the J call may be wrong. The specimen sequenced was PBMCs. The TCR sequence derives from a woman in her thirties or forties in good health and CMV-seronegative. CDR3 nucleotides: TGCGCCAGCAGCCCCCGACCCACAGGGGACGAGCAGTACTTC. Its protein product is CASSPRPTGDEQYF.